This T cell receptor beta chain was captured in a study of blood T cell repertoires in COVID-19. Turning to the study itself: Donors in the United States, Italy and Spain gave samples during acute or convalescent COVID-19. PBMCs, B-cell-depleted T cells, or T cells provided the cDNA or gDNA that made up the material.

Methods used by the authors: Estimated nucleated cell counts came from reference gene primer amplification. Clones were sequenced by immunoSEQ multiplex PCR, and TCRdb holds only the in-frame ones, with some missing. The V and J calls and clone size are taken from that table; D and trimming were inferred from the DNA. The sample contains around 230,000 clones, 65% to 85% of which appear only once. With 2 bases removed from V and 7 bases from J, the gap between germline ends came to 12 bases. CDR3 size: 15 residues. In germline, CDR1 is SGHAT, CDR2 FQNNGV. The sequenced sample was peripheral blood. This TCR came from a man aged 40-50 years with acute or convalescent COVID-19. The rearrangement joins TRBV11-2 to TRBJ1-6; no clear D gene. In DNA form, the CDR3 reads TGTGCCAGCAGCTTAAATCTAGATGGCAATTCACCCCTCCACTTT. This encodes CASSLNLDGNSPLHF.